This is a list of T cell receptor beta chains from one sample in a study of control samples from healthy donors and cancer patients. Here immunoSEQ multiplex PCR was the method, and the copy in TCRdb shows in-frame clones only, minus some. The data show approximately 99,000 clones, with just under 85% seen just once and around 6.2% held by the top ten. Sequencing was carried out using blood. These receptors were taken from a man in his late teens or twenties in good health. The CDR3 runs from the conserved cysteine through the conserved F or W. A D gene is named only where the DNA matches it firmly. Only some rows state a clone size, as once, few, many or a class for expanded clones.

V gene	clone size	D gene	J gene	CDR3 protein	CDR3 DNA
TRBV6-5	.	.	TRBJ2-3	CASGRDTQYF	TGTGCCAGCGGGAGAGATACGCAGTATTTT
TRBV24-1	.	TRBD2	TRBJ2-7	CATSVGGVNEQYF	TGTGCCACCAGTGTGGGGGGGGTCAACGAGCAGTACTTC
TRBV19	.	.	TRBJ2-3	CASSTGRIPSLTDTQYF	TGTGCCAGTAGTACCGGGCGAATACCTTCACTAACAGATACGCAGTATTTT
TRBV5-1	.	TRBD1	TRBJ2-2	CASSFSDRPNTGELFF	TGCGCCAGCAGCTTTTCGGACAGGCCGAACACCGGGGAGCTGTTTTTT
TRBV7-2	.	TRBD1	TRBJ1-5	CASSEHGTAGGQPQHF	TGTGCCAGCAGCGAGCACGGGACAGCGGGCGGGCAGCCCCAGCATTTT
TRBV7-2	.	TRBD1	TRBJ2-3	CASNSGTGSRDTQYF	TGTGCCAGCAACTCCGGGACAGGGTCTAGAGATACGCAGTATTTT
TRBV7-6	.	.	TRBJ2-3	CARVTDTQYF	TGTGCCAGAGTAACAGATACGCAGTATTTT
TRBV6-2/TRBV6-3	.	TRBD1	TRBJ1-5	CASSYPVDRGSNQPQHF	TGTGCCAGCAGTTACCCGGTGGACAGGGGAAGCAATCAGCCCCAGCATTTT
TRBV28	.	TRBD1	TRBJ2-7	CASSFQRTGAYEQYF	TGTGCCAGCAGTTTTCAGAGGACAGGGGCCTACGAGCAGTACTTC
TRBV5-4	.	.	TRBJ1-1	CASSFGRGATEAFF	TGTGCCAGCAGCTTCGGGAGGGGTGCGACTGAAGCTTTCTTT
TRBV19	.	.	TRBJ1-6	CASSAGSYNSPLHF	TGTGCCAGTAGCGCCGGCTCCTATAATTCACCCCTCCACTTT
TRBV19	.	.	TRBJ2-5	CASSIEAGARGETQYF	TGTGCCAGTAGTATAGAGGCGGGGGCCCGGGGAGAGACCCAGTACTTC
TRBV4-2	.	TRBD2	TRBJ2-5	CASPRGAGGQVETQYF	TGTGCCAGCCCTAGGGGAGCGGGGGGGCAAGTAGAGACCCAGTACTTC
TRBV6-5	once	TRBD2	TRBJ2-3	CASSYVGGAPDTQYF	TGTGCCAGCAGTTACGTCGGGGGGGCTCCGGATACGCAGTATTTT
TRBV6-5	.	TRBD1	TRBJ1-5	CASSYGTGKPQHF	TGTGCCAGCAGTTACGGGACAGGGAAGCCCCAGCATTTT
TRBV6-2/TRBV6-3	few	.	TRBJ2-1	CASSYGVYEQFF	TGTGCCAGCAGTTACGGAGTTTATGAGCAGTTCTTC
TRBV5-1	.	.	TRBJ2-3	CASKVGGTDTQYF	TGCGCCAGCAAAGTGGGAGGCACAGATACGCAGTATTTT
TRBV28	.	.	TRBJ2-3	CASTDSDPTQYF	TGTGCCAGCACCGACAGCGACCCGACGCAGTATTTT
TRBV9	.	TRBD1	TRBJ1-4	CASSGGQLNNEKLFF	TGTGCCAGCAGCGGGGGACAGCTAAATAATGAAAAACTGTTTTTT